The T cell receptor (beta chain) described here comes from a study of cytomegalovirus exposure and HLA in healthy donors. Study observations and caveats: An analysis done earlier found most TCR beta V segments productive about 90% or about 30% of the time.

The PCR was carried out with 60 Vbeta primers and 13 Jbeta primers. Measured with immunoSEQ multiplex PCR; TCRdb has only the in-frame clones, and not every one. The data contain 200,000 or so clones, approximately 81% of them singletons. To note about this clone: Its specificity is not known.

Each donor was nominally healthy when sampled (though unrecorded immune exposures were likely). The TCR originated in a boy aged 5-17 years in good health and CMV-seronegative. Specimen: PBMCs.

CDR3: CASSPGQGEIEQYF. CDR3 sequence (DNA): TGTGCCAGCAGTCCGGGACAGGGCGAAATCGAGCAGTACTTC. The J gene is TRBJ2-7, the V gene TRBV2, with 9 positions matching TRBD1. The V gene's germline CDR1 is SNHLY and CDR2 FYNNEI. Trimming took 5 bases from V and 6 from J; bases not matched to a gene: 8. This CDR3 contains 14 residues.